This TCR beta chain derives from a study of blood T cell repertoires in COVID-19. Turning to the study itself: Acute and convalescent COVID-19 specimens originated in the United States, Italy and Spain. The analysed material was cDNA or gDNA that came from T cells, B-cell-depleted T cells, or PBMCs.

Authors' data handling: Estimated nucleated cell counts came from reference gene primer amplification. The method was immunoSEQ multiplex PCR; TCRdb's version includes in-frame clones alone and lacks a portion of them. V, J and clone size are those of that table, while D and trimming were read from the DNA. Of under 200,000 clones in the sample, over 75% were seen once. This CDR3 is 14 amino acids long. Germline V lookup: CDR1 KGHSH, CDR2 LQKENI. Germline trimming cut 6 bases from V and 8 bases from J; bases unmatched to any gene: 9. The V gene is TRBV18, the J gene TRBJ1-2; 10 bases fit TRBD1. The sample consisted of peripheral blood. The receptor comes from a man in his forties or fifties with acute or convalescent COVID-19. CDR3 bases: TGTGCCAGCTCGCAAGACAGGGGGCTTCGGGGCTACACCTTC. This sequence encodes CASSQDRGLRGYTF. The full variable domain, with the rest looked up from reference TRBV18 and TRBJ1-2, is NAGVMQNPRHLVRRRGQEARLRCSPMKGHSHVYWYRQLPEEGLKFMVYLQKENIIDESGMPKERFSAEFPKEGPSILRIQQVVRGDSAAYFCASSQDRGLRGYTFGSGTRLTVV.